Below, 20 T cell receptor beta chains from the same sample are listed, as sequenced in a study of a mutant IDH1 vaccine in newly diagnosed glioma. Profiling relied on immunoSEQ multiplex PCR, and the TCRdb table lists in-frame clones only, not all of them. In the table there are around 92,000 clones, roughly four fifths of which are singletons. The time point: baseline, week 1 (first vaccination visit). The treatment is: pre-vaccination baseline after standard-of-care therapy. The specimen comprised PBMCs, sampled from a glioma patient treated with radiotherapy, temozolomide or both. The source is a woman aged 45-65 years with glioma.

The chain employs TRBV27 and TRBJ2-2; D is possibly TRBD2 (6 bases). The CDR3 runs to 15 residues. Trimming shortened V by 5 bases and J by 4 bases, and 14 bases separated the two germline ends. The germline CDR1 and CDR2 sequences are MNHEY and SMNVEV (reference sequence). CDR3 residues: CASSGRTSSTGELFF. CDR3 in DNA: TGTGCCAGCAGTGGGAGGACCTCGAGCACCGGGGAGCTGTTTTTT.

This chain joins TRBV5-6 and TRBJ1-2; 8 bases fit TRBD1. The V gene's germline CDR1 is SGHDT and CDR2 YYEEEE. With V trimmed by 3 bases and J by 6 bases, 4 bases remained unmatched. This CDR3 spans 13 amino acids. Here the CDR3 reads CASSSAQGDGYTF. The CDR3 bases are TGTGCCAGCAGCTCGGCACAGGGGGATGGCTACACCTTC. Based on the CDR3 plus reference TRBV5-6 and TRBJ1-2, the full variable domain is DAGVTQSPTHLIKTRGQQVTLRCSPKSGHDTVSWYQQALGQGPQFIFQYYEEEERQRGNFPDRFSGHQFPNYSSELNVNALLLGDSALYLCASSSAQGDGYTFGSGTRLTVV.

The chain's CDR3 is CASRTGTAIYF. The CDR3 region has the DNA TGTGCCAGCAGGACCGGGACCGCCATATATTTT. The chain uses TRBV2 and TRBJ1-3; a possible D gene is TRBD1 (5 bases). Deletions cut 6 bases from V and 11 bases from J, with 11 bases between. Per the germline V gene, CDR1 is SNHLY and CDR2 is FYNNEI. CDR3 length: 11 residues.

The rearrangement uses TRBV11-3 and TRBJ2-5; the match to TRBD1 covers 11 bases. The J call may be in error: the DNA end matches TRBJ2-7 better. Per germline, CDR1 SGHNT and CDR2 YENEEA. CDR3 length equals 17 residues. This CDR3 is CASSSRDRGISGYEQYF. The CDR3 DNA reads TGTGCCAGCAGCAGCCGGGACAGGGGGATTAGTGGCTACGAGCAGTACTTC.

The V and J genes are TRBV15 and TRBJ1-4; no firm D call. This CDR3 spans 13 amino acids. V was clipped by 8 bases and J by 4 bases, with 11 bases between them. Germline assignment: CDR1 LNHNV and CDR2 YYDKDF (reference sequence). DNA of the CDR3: TGTGCCACCGGGCAGAGCCTTAATGAAAAACTGTTTTTT. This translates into CATGQSLNEKLFF.

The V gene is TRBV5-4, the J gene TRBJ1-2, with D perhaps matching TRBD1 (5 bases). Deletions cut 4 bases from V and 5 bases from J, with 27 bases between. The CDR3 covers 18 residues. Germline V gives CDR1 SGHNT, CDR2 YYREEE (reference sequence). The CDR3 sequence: CASSIGAGAGFVWYGYTF. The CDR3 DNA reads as TGTGCCAGCAGCATTGGGGCGGGCGCTGGTTTTGTATGGTATGGCTACACCTTC. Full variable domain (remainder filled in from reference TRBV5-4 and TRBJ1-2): ETGVTQSPTHLIKTRGQQVTLRCSSQSGHNTVSWYQQALGQGPQFIFQYYREEENGRGNFPPRFSGLQFPNYSSELNVNALELDDSALYLCASSIGAGAGFVWYGYTFGSGTRLTVV.

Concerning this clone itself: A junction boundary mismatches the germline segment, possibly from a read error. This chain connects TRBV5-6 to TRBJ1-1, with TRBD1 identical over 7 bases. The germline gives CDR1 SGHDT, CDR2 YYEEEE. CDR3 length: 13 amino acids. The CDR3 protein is CASSSRGRGAFFF. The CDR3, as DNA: TGTGCCAGCAGCTCCAGGGGGAGGGGGGCGTTTTTTTTT.

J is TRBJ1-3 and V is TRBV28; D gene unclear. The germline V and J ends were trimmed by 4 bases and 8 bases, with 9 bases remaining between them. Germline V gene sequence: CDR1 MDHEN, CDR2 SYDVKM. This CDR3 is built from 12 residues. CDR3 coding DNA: TGTGCCAGCAGTTCATCGGACCACACCATATATTTT. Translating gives CASSSSDHTIYF.

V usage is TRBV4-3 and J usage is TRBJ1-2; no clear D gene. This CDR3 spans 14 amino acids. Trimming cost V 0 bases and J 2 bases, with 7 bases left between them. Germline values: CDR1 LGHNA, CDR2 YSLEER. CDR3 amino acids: CASSQDAGNYGYTF. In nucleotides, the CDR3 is TGCGCCAGCAGCCAAGATGCCGGGAACTATGGCTACACCTTC.

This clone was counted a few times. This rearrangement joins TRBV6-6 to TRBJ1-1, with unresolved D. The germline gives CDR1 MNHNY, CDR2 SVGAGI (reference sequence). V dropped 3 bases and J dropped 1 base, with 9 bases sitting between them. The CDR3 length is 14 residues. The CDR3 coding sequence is TGTGCCAGCAGTTATCGGGCAGCGAACACTGAAGCTTTCTTT. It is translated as CASSYRAANTEAFF.

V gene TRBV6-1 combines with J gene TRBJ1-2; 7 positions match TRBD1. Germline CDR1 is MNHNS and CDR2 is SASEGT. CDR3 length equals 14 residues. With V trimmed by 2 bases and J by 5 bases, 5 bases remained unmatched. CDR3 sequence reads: CASSEFDRDYGYTF. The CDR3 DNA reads TGTGCCAGCAGTGAATTCGACAGGGATTATGGCTACACCTTC.

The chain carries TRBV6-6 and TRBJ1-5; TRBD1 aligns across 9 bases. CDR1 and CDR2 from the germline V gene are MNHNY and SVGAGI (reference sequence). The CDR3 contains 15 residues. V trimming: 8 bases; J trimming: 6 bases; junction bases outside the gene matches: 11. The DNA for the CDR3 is TGTGCCAGCTCCGAACAGGGGGCGCGCCGTCAGCCCCAGCATTTT. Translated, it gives CASSEQGARRQPQHF.

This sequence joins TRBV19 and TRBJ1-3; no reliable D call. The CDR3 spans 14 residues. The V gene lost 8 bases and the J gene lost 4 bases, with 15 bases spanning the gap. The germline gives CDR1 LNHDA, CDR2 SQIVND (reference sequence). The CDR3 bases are TGTGCCAGTTACGCCGGCGGGATGGGAAACACCATATATTTT. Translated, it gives CASYAGGMGNTIYF.

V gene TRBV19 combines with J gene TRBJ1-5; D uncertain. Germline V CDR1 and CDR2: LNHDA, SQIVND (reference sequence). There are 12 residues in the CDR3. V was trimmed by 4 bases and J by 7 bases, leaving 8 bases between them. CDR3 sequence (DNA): TGTGCCAGTAGTAGGGATTTGCAGCCCCAGCATTTT. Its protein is CASSRDLQPQHF.

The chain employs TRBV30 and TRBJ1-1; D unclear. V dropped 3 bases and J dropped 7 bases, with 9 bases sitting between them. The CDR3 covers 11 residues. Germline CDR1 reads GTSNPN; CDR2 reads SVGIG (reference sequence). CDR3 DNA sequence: TGTGCCTGGAGACAGAGGTTTGAAGCTTTCTTT. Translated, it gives CAWRQRFEAFF.

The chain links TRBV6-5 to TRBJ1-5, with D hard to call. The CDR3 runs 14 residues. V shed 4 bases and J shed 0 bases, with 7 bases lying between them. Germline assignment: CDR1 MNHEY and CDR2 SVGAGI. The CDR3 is CASSLTVSNQPQHF. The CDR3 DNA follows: TGTGCCAGCAGTTTGACGGTTAGCAATCAGCCCCAGCATTTT.

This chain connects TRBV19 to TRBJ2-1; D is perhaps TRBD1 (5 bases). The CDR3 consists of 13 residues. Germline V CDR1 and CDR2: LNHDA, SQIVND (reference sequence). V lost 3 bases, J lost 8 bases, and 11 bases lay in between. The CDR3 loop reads CASSIQGRHEQFF. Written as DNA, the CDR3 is TGTGCCAGTAGTATTCAGGGTAGACATGAGCAGTTCTTC.

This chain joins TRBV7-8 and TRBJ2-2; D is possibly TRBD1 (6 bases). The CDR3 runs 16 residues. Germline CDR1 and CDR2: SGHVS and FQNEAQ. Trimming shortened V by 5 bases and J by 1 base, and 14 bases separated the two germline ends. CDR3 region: CASSRGQLENTGELFF. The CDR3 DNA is TGTGCCAGCAGCCGTGGACAGTTGGAGAACACCGGGGAGCTGTTTTTT.

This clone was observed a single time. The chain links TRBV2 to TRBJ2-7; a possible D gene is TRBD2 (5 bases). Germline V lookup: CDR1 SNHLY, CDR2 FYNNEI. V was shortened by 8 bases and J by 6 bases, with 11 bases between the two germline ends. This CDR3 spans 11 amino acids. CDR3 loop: CASGGLSEQYF. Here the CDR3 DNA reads TGTGCCAGCGGAGGACTGTCCGAGCAGTACTTC.

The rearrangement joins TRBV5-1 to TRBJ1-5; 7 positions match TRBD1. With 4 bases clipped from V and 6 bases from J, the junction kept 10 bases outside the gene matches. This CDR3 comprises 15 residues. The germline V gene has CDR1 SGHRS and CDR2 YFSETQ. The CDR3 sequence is CASSPKEGAGQPQHF. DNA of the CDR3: TGCGCCAGCAGCCCCAAGGAGGGGGCGGGTCAGCCCCAGCATTTT.